Below are 23 T cell receptor beta chains sequenced from a single sample in a study of blood T cell repertoires in COVID-19. Assay: immunoSEQ multiplex PCR; the TCRdb copy retains only in-frame clones and omits some. The sample has around 130,000 clones, around 89% seen once. The sequencing sample was made of peripheral blood. The receptors were gathered from a man aged 50 or older with active or convalescent COVID-19.

CDR3 sequence (DNA): TGTGCCAGCAACAACTTGGACAGAACTGAAAAACTGTTTTTT. It yields the protein CASNNLDRTEKLFF. V usage is TRBV6-5 and J usage is TRBJ1-4, with a weak D call TRBD1 (6 bases). The CDR3 covers 14 residues. Trimming pared 7 bases from V and 7 bases from J, leaving 16 bases between. Germline CDR1 MNHEY, CDR2 SVGAGI.

V is TRBV10-1 and J is TRBJ1-2; 10 nucleotides align to TRBD1. J gave up 7 bases and V 2 bases, and 4 bases lay outside the gene matches. Germline CDR1 is WNHNN and CDR2 is SYGVQD (reference sequence). This CDR3 region has 14 residues. The CDR3 coding sequence is TGCGCCAGCAGTGAGACGACAGGGGGCTTTGGCTACACCTTC. This translates into CASSETTGGFGYTF.

The chain joins TRBV6-5 to TRBJ1-5; D uncertain. There are 15 residues in the CDR3. Deletions cut 6 bases from V and 4 bases from J, with 16 bases between. The germline V gene encodes CDR1 MNHEY and CDR2 SVGAGI. The CDR3 reads CASRPGRMVNQPQHF. The CDR3 DNA follows: TGTGCCAGCAGACCCGGTCGAATGGTAAATCAGCCCCAGCATTTT.

This chain links TRBV7-2 with TRBJ1-2; D might be TRBD1 (6 bases). The CDR3 consists of 16 residues. V lost 0 bases and J lost 5, with 16 bases in between. In germline, CDR1 is SGHTA, CDR2 FQGNSA. This CDR3 reads CASSLARGGGGYGYTF. The CDR3 bases are TGTGCCAGCAGCTTAGCGCGGGGAGGGGGTGGATATGGCTACACCTTC.

In this sample, this clone turned up once. V and J are TRBV24-1 and TRBJ1-2, with 8 nucleotides matching TRBD1. Germline values: CDR1 KGHDR, CDR2 SFDVKD. The V and J ends lost 4 bases and 5 bases, in that order; junction bases with no gene match: 5. The length of the CDR3 is 14 residues. The CDR3 bases are TGTGCCACCAGTGAGCGGACAGGGAGGTATGGCTACACCTTC. This encodes CATSERTGRYGYTF.

The chain links TRBV18 to TRBJ1-2; D unresolved. The V gene lost 3 bases and the J gene lost 3 bases, with 8 bases spanning the gap. Germline CDR1 KGHSH, CDR2 LQKENI. The CDR3 runs to 13 residues. This CDR3 is CASSPARYYGYTF. In nucleotides, the CDR3 is TGTGCCAGCTCACCCGCCAGATACTATGGCTACACCTTC.

The chain is built from TRBV6-5 and TRBJ2-2, with TRBD2 matching over 13 bases. In germline, CDR1 is MNHEY, CDR2 SVGAGI. V lost 5 bases and J lost 6; bases outside the gene matches: 3. This CDR3 comprises 15 residues. CDR3 in DNA: TGTGCCAGCAGTCAACTAGCGGGAGGGCCCGGGGAGCTGTTTTTT. Its protein product is CASSQLAGGPGELFF.

The V gene is TRBV29-1, the J gene TRBJ2-7, with TRBD2 identical over 10 bases. Unmatched junction bases numbered 9, after V lost 3 bases and J lost 4 bases. The CDR3 contains 15 residues. Germline V gene data show CDR1 as SQVTM and CDR2 as ANQGSEA. Written as DNA, the CDR3 is TGCAGCGTTGATAGTTGGGCTAGCGGGGGTTACGAGCAGTACTTC. The encoded protein is CSVDSWASGGYEQYF.

This clone was seen a handful of times. The chain combines TRBV28 with TRBJ1-2, with TRBD1 matching over 7 bases. The CDR3 consists of 15 residues. Trimming cost V 5 bases and J 6 bases; bases outside gene matches: 12. Germline V lookup: CDR1 MDHEN, CDR2 SYDVKM. CDR3 nucleotides: TGTGCCAGCAGTACCTACCGACAGGGCTGGGATGGCTACACCTTC. Amino acids: CASSTYRQGWDGYTF.

The V call is TRBV12-5, the J call TRBJ2-3; a possible D gene is TRBD2 (5 bases). This CDR3 contains 13 residues. Per germline, CDR1 LGHNT and CDR2 FRNRAP. Trimming left V 6 bases short and J 4 bases short, with 11 bases between. The CDR3 is CASGGRDADTQYF. CDR3 DNA sequence: TGTGCTAGTGGAGGGAGAGACGCAGATACGCAGTATTTT.

J is TRBJ2-1 and V is TRBV24-1; D is possibly TRBD1 (5 bases). CDR1 KGHDR and CDR2 SFDVKD come from the germline V gene. V lost 1 base to trimming and J lost 6 bases, with 12 bases between them. The CDR3 runs to 15 residues. The CDR3 region has the DNA TGTGCCACCAGTGATTTCGCATCAGGGATCAATGAGCAGTTCTTC. Translation gives CATSDFASGINEQFF.

This chain joins TRBV15 and TRBJ1-4; D ambiguous. Trimming stripped 0 bases from V and 7 bases from J, with 9 bases between. CDR3 length equals 14 residues. The germline V gene encodes CDR1 LNHNV and CDR2 YYDKDF (reference sequence). The CDR3 sequence: CATSRDLGSEKLFF. The DNA of the CDR3 is TGTGCCACCAGCAGAGATCTGGGGAGTGAAAAACTGTTTTTT.

The CDR3 DNA follows: TGTGCCAGCAGGACTAGCGGGGGGTACAATGAGCAGTTCTTC. Protein: CASRTSGGYNEQFF. The J gene is TRBJ2-1, the V gene TRBV6-5, with 13 bases fitting TRBD2. This CDR3 has 14 amino acids. After removal of 6 bases from V and 4 bases from J, the junction contained 0 bases not matched to a gene. Germline CDR1 and CDR2: MNHEY and SVGAGI.

The chain recombines TRBV19 with TRBJ1-1; tentatively, D is TRBD1 (5 bases). CDR1 LNHDA and CDR2 SQIVND come from the germline V gene (reference sequence). Trimming pared 4 bases from V and 2 bases from J, leaving 11 bases between. This CDR3 has 14 amino acids. CDR3 nucleotides: TGTGCCAGTAGTAGCAGGGTGAGCAACACTGAAGCTTTCTTT. It yields the protein CASSSRVSNTEAFF.

V gene TRBV9 combines with J gene TRBJ2-1; 10 bases are a match to TRBD2. This CDR3 comprises 17 residues. V trimming: 3 bases; J trimming: 2 bases; junction bases outside the gene matches: 8. The germline CDR1 and CDR2 sequences are SGDLS and YYNGEE. The DNA for the CDR3 is TGTGCCAGCAGCGGGAGGGGCCTAGCGGGAGCCTACAATGAGCAGTTCTTC. Its protein product is CASSGRGLAGAYNEQFF.

This chain joins TRBV6-6 and TRBJ1-6; 11 bases agree with TRBD1. The germline V gene has CDR1 MNHNY and CDR2 SVGAGI (reference sequence). CDR3 size: 14 residues. V lost 5 bases and J lost 8; bases outside the gene matches: 2. The CDR3 sequence: CASSRDRGDSPLHF. The CDR3 DNA reads as TGTGCCAGCAGTAGGGACAGGGGGGATTCACCCCTCCACTTT.

This clone was observed once. The rearrangement uses TRBV2 and TRBJ2-4; 7 bases map to TRBD2. The ends lost 0 bases at V and 4 bases at J; junction bases unmatched: 15. Germline V CDR1 and CDR2: SNHLY, FYNNEI. There are 19 residues in the CDR3. Written as DNA, the CDR3 is TGTGCCAGCAGTGAAGCCCGGGGGGAATTCGGGTACTCAAAAAACATTCAGTACTTC. Translated: CASSEARGEFGYSKNIQYF.

This CDR3 reads CASTAVQGADTQYF. The CDR3, as DNA: TGCGCCAGCACGGCGGTGCAAGGGGCAGATACGCAGTATTTT. The chain links TRBV5-1 to TRBJ2-3; D is perhaps TRBD1 (5 bases). V shed 6 bases and J shed 4 bases, with 15 bases lying between them. The CDR3 runs 14 residues. The germline gives CDR1 SGHRS, CDR2 YFSETQ.

This sequence joins TRBV25-1 and TRBJ1-2, with a possible D match to TRBD1 (6 bases). The CDR3 covers 16 residues. Trimming stripped 1 base from V and 2 bases from J, with 14 bases between. Per the germline V gene, CDR1 is MGHDK and CDR2 is SYGVNS. As DNA, the CDR3 is TGTGCCAGCAGTGAATGGTGGACAGATAAAAACTATGGCTACACCTTC. Its translation is CASSEWWTDKNYGYTF.

The chain has TRBV6-5 and TRBJ1-2; 9 nucleotides align to TRBD1. Trimming removed 0 bases from V and 2 bases from J; junction bases left unmatched: 1. The CDR3 has 15 amino acids. Germline CDR1 MNHEY, CDR2 SVGAGI. DNA for the CDR3: TGTGCCAGCAGTTACTCCGGGACAGGGAACTATGGCTACACCTTC. Its translation is CASSYSGTGNYGYTF.

The chain uses TRBV5-4 and TRBJ2-7; 9 nucleotides line up with TRBD1. The CDR3 has 15 amino acids. The V gene end was trimmed by 1 base and the J gene end by 5 bases; junction bases not matched to a gene: 7. Germline-derived CDR1 and CDR2 are SGHNT and YYREEE (reference sequence). Here the CDR3 reads CASSLSTGGVNEQYF. The CDR3 coding sequence is TGTGCCAGCAGCTTGTCGACAGGGGGAGTCAACGAGCAGTACTTC. Based on the CDR3 plus reference TRBV5-4 and TRBJ2-7, the full variable domain is ETGVTQSPTHLIKTRGQQVTLRCSSQSGHNTVSWYQQALGQGPQFIFQYYREEENGRGNFPPRFSGLQFPNYSSELNVNALELDDSALYLCASSLSTGGVNEQYFGPGTRLTVT.

The genes are TRBV19 and TRBJ2-3; TRBD2 agrees at 14 bases. The CDR3 has 16 residues. V trimming: 5 bases; J trimming: 3 bases; junction bases outside the gene matches: 4. Germline-derived CDR1 and CDR2 are LNHDA and SQIVND (reference sequence). As DNA, the CDR3 is TGTGCCAGTAGTCCCCGGACTAGCGGGAGGACAGATACGCAGTATTTT. Amino acid sequence: CASSPRTSGRTDTQYF.

The V and J genes are TRBV11-2 and TRBJ2-7; D gene unclear. Trimming stripped 5 bases from V and 2 bases from J, with 7 bases between. Looked up from germline, CDR1 is SGHAT and CDR2 is FQNNGV. The CDR3 runs 12 residues. CDR3 nucleotide sequence: TGTGCCAGCAGCCGCGTCCCCTACGAGCAGTACTTC. Amino acid sequence: CASSRVPYEQYF. The whole variable domain, filled in from reference TRBV11-2 and TRBJ2-7, reads EAGVAQSPRYKIIEKRQSVAFWCNPISGHATLYWYQQILGQGPKLLIQFQNNGVVDDSQLPKDRFSAERLKGVDSTLKIQPAKLEDSAVYLCASSRVPYEQYFGPGTRLTVT.